This T cell receptor beta chain is from a study of blood T cell repertoires in COVID-19. The data were produced by immunoSEQ multiplex PCR, yet TCRdb's version contains in-frame clones alone and is incomplete. The sample carries approximately 290,000 clones, approximately 90% recorded once. The CDR3 has 16 amino acids. Germline values: CDR1 SGHTA, CDR2 FQGNSA. V was shortened by 2 bases and J by 2 bases, with 13 bases between the two germline ends. The receptor's source is a man aged 18 to 29 with active or convalescent COVID-19. The rearrangement links TRBV7-2 to TRBJ1-5; tentative D call: TRBD1 (6 bases). The material sequenced was peripheral blood. CDR3 nucleotide sequence: TGTGCCAGCAGCTTATTAGCAGGGGCAGGCAATCAGCCCCAGCATTTT. It is translated as CASSLLAGAGNQPQHF.